Below, 16 T cell receptor beta chains from the same sample are listed, as sequenced in a study of beta chain features in type 1 diabetes. The study reverse transcribed the entire isolated RNA, so it sequenced expressed TCRB transcripts. Some clones are missing from TCRdb's copy, which holds only in-frame ones; the method was immunoSEQ multiplex PCR. Among roughly 220,000 clones, 16% were seen once, and the ten largest hold approximately 0.086%. What these receptors recognize is not known. Study results and limitations: TCRB CDR3s from Type 1 diabetes patients were moderately but significantly shorter in all four CD4+ subsets.

Sequencing was carried out using naive CD4+ T cells from blood. The source is a man under 40 with type 1 diabetes.

The chain uses TRBV29-1 and TRBJ2-1; 10 nucleotides match TRBD2. Germline trimming cut 1 base from V and 7 bases from J; bases unmatched to any gene: 7. Germline values: CDR1 SQVTM, CDR2 ANQGSEA. This CDR3 contains 15 residues. In DNA, the CDR3 is TGCAGCGTTGAAGTTAGCGGGAGGTTTTGGAATGAGCAGTTCTTC. It specifies CSVEVSGRFWNEQFF.

The chain carries TRBV2 and TRBJ2-7; D remains ambiguous. This CDR3 comprises 11 residues. Germline CDR1 is SNHLY and CDR2 is FYNNEI. Trimming cost V 4 bases and J 3 bases, with 4 bases left between them. DNA of the CDR3: TGTGCCAGCAGTGCGAACTACGAGCAGTACTTC. This gives the protein CASSANYEQYF.

This clone was counted between two and nine times. The genes are TRBV30 and TRBJ1-5; no definite D call. This CDR3 comprises 13 residues. Germline lookup yields CDR1 GTSNPN and CDR2 SVGIG (reference sequence). With 4 bases removed from V and 0 bases from J, the gap between germline ends came to 7 bases. The DNA of the CDR3 is TGTGCCTGGACAGATTATAGCAATCAGCCCCAGCATTTT. This codes for CAWTDYSNQPQHF.

This clone came up a few times. The chain is built from TRBV28 and TRBJ2-1; 7 bases agree with TRBD2. Looked up from germline, CDR1 is MDHEN and CDR2 is SYDVKM. The CDR3 consists of 15 residues. J gave up 0 bases and V 5 bases, and 4 bases lay outside the gene matches. In DNA, the CDR3 is TGTGCCAGCAGTATAGCGGGCATCTCCTACAATGAGCAGTTCTTC. It translates to CASSIAGISYNEQFF.

The rearrangement uses TRBV5-4 and TRBJ2-1; D perhaps matches TRBD2 (6 bases). The CDR3 totals 16 residues. V gave up 6 bases and J gave up 8 bases, with 24 bases separating them. Looked up from germline, CDR1 is SGHNT and CDR2 is YYREEE (reference sequence). The CDR3 sequence: CASTPEREDRMDEQFF. CDR3 nucleotide sequence: TGTGCCAGCACCCCTGAGAGGGAGGACCGGATGGATGAGCAGTTCTTC.

This clone was seen more than once but under ten times. This chain links TRBV6-5 with TRBJ2-3, with D tentatively TRBD1 (6 bases). Germline loops: CDR1 MNHEY, CDR2 SVGAGI. The CDR3 runs to 13 residues. Trimming pared 8 bases from V and 0 bases from J, leaving 9 bases between. The CDR3 nucleotides read TGTGCCAGCCGGGACACGAGCACAGATACGCAGTATTTT. Residues: CASRDTSTDTQYF.

The genes are TRBV30 and TRBJ2-3; D gene ambiguous. Germline values: CDR1 GTSNPN, CDR2 SVGIG (reference sequence). The CDR3 is 14 residues long. The germline V and J ends were trimmed by 1 base and 3 bases, with 11 bases remaining between them. The CDR3 region has the DNA TGTGCCTGGAGTGAGAATTCCAGGACAGATACGCAGTATTTT. It is translated as CAWSENSRTDTQYF.

In its sample, this clone was seen a few times. V and J are TRBV28 and TRBJ2-3; 9 positions agree with TRBD1. Germline CDR1 reads MDHEN; CDR2 reads SYDVKM. The CDR3 totals 17 residues. With V trimmed by 7 bases and J by 1 base, 12 bases remained unmatched. CDR3 sequence (DNA): TGTGCCAGCAATCCCACACAGGGGGCGCGCGGCACAGATACGCAGTATTTT. It encodes CASNPTQGARGTDTQYF.

The chain carries TRBV29-1 and TRBJ1-3, with D perhaps matching TRBD1 (5 bases). Germline V gene data show CDR1 as SQVTM and CDR2 as ANQGSEA. V was cut by 7 bases and J by 2 bases, with 15 bases left in between. The CDR3 has 14 amino acids. CDR3 loop: CSAHTPGTGNTIYF. The CDR3 DNA reads as TGCAGCGCCCATACTCCAGGGACTGGAAACACCATATATTTT.

The genes are TRBV4-1 and TRBJ2-1; D is undetermined. V lost 4 bases and J 3 bases, leaving 7 bases between the germline ends. Germline V gene sequence: CDR1 MGHRA, CDR2 YSYEKL. The CDR3 is 13 residues long. The CDR3 reads CASSRASYNEQFF. DNA for the CDR3: TGCGCCAGCAGCCGAGCGAGCTACAATGAGCAGTTCTTC.

The chain has TRBV5-4 and TRBJ2-1; TRBD2 aligns across 15 bases. The germline V gene has CDR1 SGHNT and CDR2 YYREEE (reference sequence). J was trimmed by 9 bases and V by 4 bases; bases with no gene match: 8. There are 16 residues in the CDR3. The CDR3 is CASSLGLGLAGGEQFF. The CDR3 DNA sequence: TGTGCCAGCAGCCTGGGGTTGGGACTAGCGGGAGGTGAGCAGTTCTTC.

The V and J genes are TRBV4-1 and TRBJ2-1; 9 bases match TRBD2. Germline CDR1 is MGHRA and CDR2 is YSYEKL. The CDR3 runs to 16 residues. V shed 0 bases, J shed 2 bases, and the junction held 2 bases outside the gene matches. The CDR3 DNA reads TGCGCCAGCAGCCAAGATATAGCGGGAGCCTACAATGAGCAGTTCTTC. Its protein is CASSQDIAGAYNEQFF.

This clone has only a few counts. This chain links TRBV7-8 with TRBJ2-1, with 12 bases fitting TRBD2. The CDR3 contains 13 residues. J was trimmed by 7 bases and V by 6 bases; bases with no gene match: 1. The V gene's germline CDR1 is SGHVS and CDR2 FQNEAQ. CDR3 DNA sequence: TGTGCCAGCAGGACTAGCGGGAGTAATGAGCAGTTCTTC. Amino acids: CASRTSGSNEQFF.

As for this clone: The junction departs from germline at one end; a sequencing error may be responsible. The rearrangement uses TRBV7-9 and TRBJ2-1; unclear D gene. CDR1 and CDR2 from the germline V gene are SEHNR and FQNEAQ (reference sequence). This CDR3 has 11 amino acids. Here the CDR3 DNA reads TGTGCCAGCAGCTCCCACAATGAGCAGTTCTTC. Its translation: CASSSHNEQFF.

Only a few counts were recorded for this clone. The chain has TRBV7-6 and TRBJ2-3, with D unresolved. Germline V lookup: CDR1 SGHVS, CDR2 FNYEAQ. The CDR3 consists of 13 residues. V gave up 2 bases and J gave up 1 base, with 4 bases separating them. The CDR3 here is CASSLMGTDTQYF. Here the CDR3 DNA reads TGTGCCAGCAGCTTAATGGGCACAGATACGCAGTATTTT.

This clone was observed a handful of times. This chain links TRBV2 with TRBJ2-1; 7 bases agree with TRBD1. Germline V gene lookup returns CDR1 SNHLY and CDR2 FYNNEI. The CDR3 is 14 amino acids. Trimming cost V 6 bases and J 4 bases; bases outside gene matches: 6. The CDR3 DNA sequence: TGTGCCAGCAGGCCGGGACAGTCTTACAATGAGCAGTTCTTC. Protein product: CASRPGQSYNEQFF.